This TCR beta chain derives from a study of CD4 and CD8 cells across lung adenocarcinoma regions. The patients had localized lung adenocarcinoma, a non-small cell subtype. TCRdb called the PCR reads again in MiXCR, with one record for every CDR3 protein. Here the sample spans around 25,000 distinct CDR3 sequences, over 40% being singletons. The CDR3 has 13 amino acids. Germline V gene lookup returns CDR1 KGHDR and CDR2 SFDVKD. Trimming removed 7 bases from V and 5 bases from J, with 13 bases in between. Input material: CD4+ T cells from the center of a lung tumor. The clonotype was recovered from a male donor with lung adenocarcinoma. The CD4 and CD8 labels of this study may be unreliable. The V gene is TRBV24-1, the J gene TRBJ2-5, with D possibly TRBD2 on 6 matching bases. The CDR3 DNA sequence: TGTGCCACCAGCGAGGAGGGCCGGGAGACCCAGTACTTC. As protein: CATSEEGRETQYF.